The 23 T cell receptor beta chains below all came from one sample that was sequenced in a study of T cells in Graves' hyperthyroidism and ophthalmopathy. Template material for amplifying TCR beta CDR3 regions consisted of RNA transcripts. The TCR CDR3 was amplified in a first-round RT-PCR using the HTBI primer set. TCRdb re-called the multiplex PCR reads with MiXCR, one entry per CDR3 protein. The sample carries 450,000 to 700,000 distinct CDR3 sequences, approximately 44% recorded once. The sequencing input was peripheral blood or thyroid tissue (not recorded which). The receptor set was obtained from an adult woman with Graves' disease, either hyperthyroidism or ophthalmopathy (not recorded which).

Details on this clonotype: No conserved phenylalanine or tryptophan ends this CDR3, so it is likely a read error. The DNA is left out, because the CDR3 cannot be placed on it with certainty; the CDR3 is given as TCRdb lists it. The chain couples TRBV5-1 to TRBJ2-6. 8 amino acids form the CDR3, both terminal residues included. Germline V gene sequence: CDR1 SGHRS, CDR2 YFSETQ. CDR3 sequence reads: CASSLATS.

This clonotype was counted at least ten times. The V call is TRBV4-1, the J call TRBJ1-3, with TRBD1 matching over 7 bases. Germline CDR1 is MGHRA and CDR2 is YSYEKL. With 5 bases clipped from V and 3 bases from J, the junction kept 7 bases outside the gene matches. This CDR3 is built from 15 residues. CDR3 sequence (DNA): TGCGCCAGCAGCGGGGGCAGGGGGTTTGGAAACACCATATATTTT. Translating gives CASSGGRGFGNTIYF.

The chain couples TRBV10-3 to TRBJ2-7, with a weak D call TRBD2 (5 bases). The CDR3 is 12 residues long. V gave up 4 bases and J gave up 11 bases, with 15 bases separating them. Germline CDR1 and CDR2: ENHRY and SYGVKD. CDR3 region: CAISVPNTGEYF. DNA of the CDR3: TGTGCCATCAGTGTCCCGAACACCGGGGAGTACTTC.

The V call is TRBV11-2, the J call TRBJ1-4; no clear D gene. Germline V gene sequence: CDR1 SGHAT, CDR2 FQNNGV. The ends were cut back, 4 bases at V and 8 bases at J, with 11 bases in the middle. CDR3 size: 13 residues. CDR3 loop: CASSWSGGEKLFF. The CDR3 nucleotides are TGTGCCAGCAGCTGGAGCGGAGGCGAAAAACTGTTTTTT. Supplemented by reference TRBV11-2 and TRBJ1-4, the full variable domain reads EAGVAQSPRYKIIEKRQSVAFWCNPISGHATLYWYQQILGQGPKLLIQFQNNGVVDDSQLPKDRFSAERLKGVDSTLKIQPAKLEDSAVYLCASSWSGGEKLFFGSGTQLSVL.

This chain links TRBV5-1 with TRBJ2-7, with 8 bases that match TRBD1. With V trimmed by 0 bases and J by 2 bases, 7 bases remained unmatched. Germline CDR1 SGHRS, CDR2 YFSETQ. The CDR3 runs 16 residues. This chain's CDR3 is CASSLVIGQGPYEQYF. The CDR3 DNA follows: TGCGCCAGCAGCTTGGTTATCGGACAGGGCCCCTACGAGCAGTACTTC.

V usage is TRBV15 and J usage is TRBJ2-3; D is possibly TRBD2 (5 bases). In germline, CDR1 is LNHNV, CDR2 YYDKDF (reference sequence). CDR3 size: 13 residues. V was shortened by 7 bases and J by 2 bases, with 10 bases between the two germline ends. The CDR3 nucleotides read TGTGCCACCAAGAGGGCTTTCACAGATACGCAGTATTTT. As protein: CATKRAFTDTQYF.

This clonotype has ten or more counts. The chain employs TRBV15 and TRBJ2-7; D is unclear. V was trimmed by 1 base and J by 0 bases, leaving 7 bases between them. Looked up from germline, CDR1 is LNHNV and CDR2 is YYDKDF (reference sequence). This CDR3 region has 14 residues. The CDR3 sequence is CATSRAEYSYEQYF. CDR3 coding DNA: TGTGCCACCAGCAGAGCAGAGTACTCCTACGAGCAGTACTTC.

The chain uses TRBV24-1 and TRBJ2-5, with D perhaps matching TRBD2 (6 bases). Trimming shortened V by 4 bases and J by 5 bases, and 37 bases separated the two germline ends. The germline V gene has CDR1 KGHDR and CDR2 SFDVKD. This CDR3 has 22 amino acids. CDR3 sequence reads: CATSEEGLTNTGSLGGRETQYF. The CDR3 nucleotides read TGTGCCACCAGTGAGGAAGGTCTTACGAACACCGGGAGTTTAGGCGGCCGGGAGACCCAGTACTTC.

This clonotype was detected ten times or more. A read error may account for a junction end that differs from germline. The genes are TRBV2 and TRBJ1-1; D is unclear. Germline V gene sequence: CDR1 SNHLY, CDR2 FYNNEI. The CDR3 totals 10 residues. The CDR3 region has the DNA TGTGCCAGCCTAATCAATTTCCCGACCTTT. Protein sequence: CASLINFPTF.

This clonotype was counted a few times. The rearrangement joins TRBV28 to TRBJ2-5; TRBD2 matches at 14 bases. The V gene's germline CDR1 is MDHEN and CDR2 SYDVKM. Trimming removed 7 bases from V and 5 bases from J; junction bases left unmatched: 12. The CDR3 spans 17 residues. In nucleotides, the CDR3 is TGTGCCAGCATCAAACCGGGACTAGCGGGAGCAGTGGAGACCCAGTACTTC. Its translation is CASIKPGLAGAVETQYF.

Many counts were recorded for this clonotype. CDR3 sequence reads: CASSEATHNGYTF. CDR3 bases: TGTGCCAGCAGTGAAGCGACCCACAATGGCTACACCTTC. This sequence joins TRBV6-1 and TRBJ1-2; no definite D call. CDR1 is MNHNS and CDR2 is SASEGT in the germline V gene. With 0 bases removed from V and 6 bases from J, the gap between germline ends came to 8 bases. CDR3 length equals 13 residues.

A single count supports this clonotype. V gene TRBV29-1 combines with J gene TRBJ2-5; D remains unclear. The CDR3 covers 14 residues. CDR1 is SQVTM, CDR2 ANQGSEA, per germline. V dropped 7 bases and J dropped 5 bases, with 20 bases sitting between them. Written as DNA, the CDR3 is TGCAGCGCTAGTCCCACCCGGGCACGGGAGACCCAGTACTTC. Protein sequence: CSASPTRARETQYF.

This clonotype has just a few counts. V and J are TRBV15 and TRBJ1-5; a weak D match, TRBD1 (6 bases). CDR1 LNHNV and CDR2 YYDKDF come from the germline V gene (reference sequence). CDR3 size: 14 residues. Trimming took off 6 bases at V and 5 bases at J, with 14 bases between the two ends. The CDR3 sequence: CATRRTALDQPQHF. The CDR3 bases are TGTGCCACCAGGAGGACAGCCCTCGATCAGCCCCAGCATTTT.

V usage is TRBV5-1 and J usage is TRBJ2-1, with D maybe TRBD1 (6 bases). Trimming pared 0 bases from V and 0 bases from J, leaving 7 bases between. From germline, CDR1 is SGHRS and CDR2 YFSETQ. The CDR3 is 15 amino acids. In nucleotides, the CDR3 is TGCGCCAGCAGCTTGGAGGACAGCTCCTACAATGAGCAGTTCTTC. Its protein product is CASSLEDSSYNEQFF.

This clonotype was counted at least ten times. This chain links TRBV7-9 with TRBJ2-6, with 7 bases lining up with TRBD1. Germline V gene data show CDR1 as SEHNR and CDR2 as FQNEAQ (reference sequence). V lost 6 bases to trimming and J lost 0 bases; unmatched junction nucleotides: 14. The CDR3 totals 19 residues. CDR3 protein: CASRKNIGTVDSGANVLTF. The CDR3 DNA reads TGTGCCAGCAGAAAAAATATCGGGACAGTCGACTCTGGGGCCAACGTCCTGACTTTC.

There are many counts of this clonotype. V usage is TRBV7-8 and J usage is TRBJ1-2; TRBD1 matches at 7 bases. Trimming cost V 1 base and J 2 bases; bases outside gene matches: 4. This CDR3 region has 15 residues. Germline CDR1 reads SGHVS; CDR2 reads FQNEAQ. In nucleotides, the CDR3 is TGTGCCAGCAGCTTAGTGGGCAGGGGGAACTATGGCTACACCTTC. Its translation: CASSLVGRGNYGYTF.

This clonotype has at least ten counts. The rearrangement joins TRBV7-9 to TRBJ2-7; tentative D call: TRBD1 (6 bases). The CDR3 covers 13 residues. Trimming took off 5 bases at V and 3 bases at J, with 11 bases between the two ends. CDR1 is SEHNR, CDR2 FQNEAQ, per germline (reference sequence). The CDR3 sequence is CASSASGVYEQYF. The CDR3 coding sequence is TGTGCCAGCAGCGCATCAGGGGTCTACGAGCAGTACTTC.

Many counts were recorded for this clonotype. This sequence joins TRBV2 and TRBJ1-1; unclear D gene. Trimming stripped 6 bases from V and 1 base from J, with 12 bases between. This CDR3 has 14 residues. The germline V gene encodes CDR1 SNHLY and CDR2 FYNNEI. The DNA of the CDR3 is TGTGCCAGCAGGATGTTGGGCGGGAACACTGAAGCTTTCTTT. Protein sequence: CASRMLGGNTEAFF.

As to this clonotype: A junction end diverges from the germline sequence, so it may reflect a read error. The J gene is TRBJ1-5, the V gene TRBV20-1, with D unclear. The germline gives CDR1 DFQATT, CDR2 SNEGSKA (reference sequence). The CDR3 has 9 amino acids. The CDR3 reads CSASGGRNF. Written as DNA, the CDR3 is TGCAGTGCTAGCGGTGGCCGGAATTTT.

This clonotype was counted ten times or more. The rearrangement links TRBV13 to TRBJ2-2, with D tentatively TRBD1 or TRBD2 (5 bases each). The CDR3 is 15 residues long. V lost 7 bases to trimming and J lost 7 bases, with 19 bases between them. CDR1 and CDR2 (germline): PRHDT, FYEKMQ (reference sequence). The CDR3, as DNA: TGTGCCAGCACCCGGAACGGGGCAGTGAACGGGGAGCTGTTTTTT. Translating it yields CASTRNGAVNGELFF. Full variable domain (rest looked up from reference TRBV13 and TRBJ2-2): AAGVIQSPRHLIKEKRETATLKCYPIPRHDTVYWYQQGPGQDPQFLISFYEKMQSDKGSIPDRFSAQQFSDYHSELNMSSLELGDSALYFCASTRNGAVNGELFFGEGSRLTVL.

V and J are TRBV25-1 and TRBJ2-5; weak D call: TRBD2 (5 bases). Germline assignment: CDR1 MGHDK and CDR2 SYGVNS. Trimming took 5 bases from V and 5 from J, leaving 18 bases between them. The CDR3 extends over 15 amino acids. This chain's CDR3 is CASSPPPGSWETQYF. The CDR3 DNA reads as TGTGCCAGCAGTCCCCCCCCTGGGAGTTGGGAGACCCAGTACTTC.

The genes are TRBV15 and TRBJ1-6, with D perhaps matching TRBD1 (5 bases). The CDR3 contains 15 residues. Germline loops: CDR1 LNHNV, CDR2 YYDKDF (reference sequence). V was shortened by 9 bases and J by 13 bases, with 25 bases between the two germline ends. The CDR3 region has the DNA TGTGCCACATCCTATGGGAGGGGAGTAGGTCAGCCCCTCCACTTT. It codes for CATSYGRGVGQPLHF.

This clonotype was detected ten times or more. The chain recombines TRBV5-1 with TRBJ1-1; D not resolved. Germline CDR1 and CDR2: SGHRS and YFSETQ. The ends were cut back, 0 bases at V and 1 base at J, with 13 bases in the middle. The CDR3 covers 16 residues. The CDR3 region is CASSLGLALRNTEAFF. The CDR3 DNA sequence: TGCGCCAGCAGCTTGGGATTGGCCCTCCGGAACACTGAAGCTTTCTTT.